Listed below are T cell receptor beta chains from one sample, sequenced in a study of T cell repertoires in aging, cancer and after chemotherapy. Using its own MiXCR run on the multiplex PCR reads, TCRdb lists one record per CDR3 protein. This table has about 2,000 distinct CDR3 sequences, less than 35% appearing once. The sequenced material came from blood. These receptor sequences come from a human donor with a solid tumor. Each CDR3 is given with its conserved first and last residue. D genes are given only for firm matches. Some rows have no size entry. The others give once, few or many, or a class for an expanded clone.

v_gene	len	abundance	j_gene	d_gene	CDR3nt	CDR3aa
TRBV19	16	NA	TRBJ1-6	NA	TGTGCCAGTAGTATAGGAGGGCAGGGGTGGAATTCACCCCTCCACTTT	CASSIGGQGWNSPLHF
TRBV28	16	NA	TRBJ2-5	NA	TGTGCCAGCAGTGACCAGGTGGGGGGGGGCAGAGAGACCCAGTACTTC	CASSDQVGGGRETQYF
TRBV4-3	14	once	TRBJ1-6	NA	TGCGCCAGCAGCCGAGTCACAGGCAATTCACCCCTCCACTTT	CASSRVTGNSPLHF
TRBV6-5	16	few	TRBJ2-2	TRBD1	TGTGCCAGCAGGTTCGGCGCAGGGGGCGATCCCGGGGAGCTGTTTTTT	CASRFGAGGDPGELFF
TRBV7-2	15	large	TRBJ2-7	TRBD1	TGTGCCAGCAGCTTAGGGGGACAGGGGGCTCGATCGCAGTACTTC	CASSLGGQGARSQYF
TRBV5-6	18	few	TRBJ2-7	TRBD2	TGTGCCAGCAGCTGGGGAACCGGGACTAGCGGGATTTCCTACGAGCAGTACTTC	CASSWGTGTSGISYEQYF
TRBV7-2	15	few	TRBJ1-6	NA	TGTGCCAGCAGCTTAGCTAGCTCCTATAATTCACCCCTCCACTTT	CASSLASSYNSPLHF
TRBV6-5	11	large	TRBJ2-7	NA	TGTGCCAGCACCAAAGGCCACGAGCAGTACTTC	CASTKGHEQYF
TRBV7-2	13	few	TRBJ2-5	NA	TGTGCCAGCAGCTTATCCGGGAAAGAGACCCAGTACTTC	CASSLSGKETQYF
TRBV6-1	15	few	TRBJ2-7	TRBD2	TGTGCCAGCAGCCAAAACGGGAGGTCTTGGAACGAGCAGTACTTC	CASSQNGRSWNEQYF
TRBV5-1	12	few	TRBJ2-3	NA	TGCGCCAGCAGCCCCAATACAGATACGCAGTATTTT	CASSPNTDTQYF
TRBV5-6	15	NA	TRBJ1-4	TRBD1	TGTGCCAGCAGCTCCGCCGGGACAGGGGATGAAAAACTGTTTTTT	CASSSAGTGDEKLFF
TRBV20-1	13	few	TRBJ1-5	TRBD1	TGCAGTGCCTCGACAGGGGGAGGTCAGCCCCAGCATTTT	CSASTGGGQPQHF
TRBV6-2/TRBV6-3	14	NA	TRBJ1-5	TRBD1	TGTGCCAGCACGGGACAGGGGGTGTCTCAGCCCCAGCATTTT	CASTGQGVSQPQHF
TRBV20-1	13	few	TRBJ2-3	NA	TGCAGTGCTAGATGGGAGAGCACAGATACGCAGTATTTT	CSARWESTDTQYF
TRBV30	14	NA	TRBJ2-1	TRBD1	TGTGCCTGGAGTCCCGGACAGGTAAACAATGAGCAGTTCTTC	CAWSPGQVNNEQFF
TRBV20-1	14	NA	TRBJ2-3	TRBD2	TGCAGTGCCCCACGCAGGACTAGGGGAGATACGCAGTATTTT	CSAPRRTRGDTQYF
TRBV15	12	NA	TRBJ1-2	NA	TGTGCCACCAGCAGAGATCGGCGGGCAGGCACCTTC	CATSRDRRAGTF
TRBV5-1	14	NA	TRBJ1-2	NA	TGCGCCAGCAGCCCGTCGAGGGGAGACTATGGCTACACCTTC	CASSPSRGDYGYTF
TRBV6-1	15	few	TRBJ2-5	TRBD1	TGTGCCAGCAGCTCCGGGACAGGGGTAATTGGGACCCAGTACTTC	CASSSGTGVIGTQYF
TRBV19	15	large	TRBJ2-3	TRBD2	TGTGCCAGTAGTGGGCTAGCGGGAGGTACAGATACGCAGTATTTT	CASSGLAGGTDTQYF
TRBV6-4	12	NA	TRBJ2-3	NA	TGTGCCAGCAGTGACCAGATGGATACGCAGTATTTT	CASSDQMDTQYF
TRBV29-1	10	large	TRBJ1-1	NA	TGCAGCGTTGCGAACACTGAAGCTTTCTTT	CSVANTEAFF
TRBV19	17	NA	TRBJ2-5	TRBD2	TGTGCCAGTAGTATAGGGACTAGCGGGGGTCGACAAGAGACCCAGTACTTC	CASSIGTSGGRQETQYF
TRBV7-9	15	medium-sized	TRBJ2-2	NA	TGTGCCAGCAGCTTAGAGGGGCGGGTCACCGGGGAGCTGTTTTTT	CASSLEGRVTGELFF
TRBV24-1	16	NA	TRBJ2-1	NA	TGTGCCACCAGTGATGAAGGGGGTATGGGGTACAATGAGCAGTTCTTC	CATSDEGGMGYNEQFF
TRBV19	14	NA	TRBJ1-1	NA	TGTGCCAGTAGTATAGGACAACCGAACACTGAAGCTTTCTTT	CASSIGQPNTEAFF
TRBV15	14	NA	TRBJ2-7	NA	TGTGCCACCAGCAGGGGGGCGCAGTCGGACGAGCAGTACTTC	CATSRGAQSDEQYF
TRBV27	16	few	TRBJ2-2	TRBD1	TGTGCCAGCAGGACGACAGGGGCCGTAAACACCGGGGAGCTGTTTTTT	CASRTTGAVNTGELFF